This TCR beta chain was retrieved from a study of PD-1 blockade in mismatch repair-deficient tumors. Clones were read by immunoSEQ multiplex PCR, and TCRdb kept only the in-frame ones, dropping some. The data hold about 14,000 clones, with about 85% observed a single time. This clone was seen once. Its target is not known. Time point meaning: roughly ten-day in vitro stimulation with candidate neoantigen peptide 4. Mismatch repair deficiency was confirmed in all patients, by PCR or immunohistochemistry. TCR sequencing covered a few patients who responded to pembrolizumab. Each of several ELISpot-reactive candidate peptides was used for 10-day stimulation. Findings of the study overall: Rapid post-treatment expansion, then contraction, generally preceding radiologic response, marked tumor-resident clones.

Germline V gene sequence: CDR1 GTSNPN, CDR2 SVGIG (reference sequence). V lost 3 bases and J lost 6, with 12 bases in between. This CDR3 contains 13 residues. This material consisted of cells cultured in vitro, taken from a patient treated with pembrolizumab. The rearrangement joins TRBV30 to TRBJ1-3; possibly TRBD1 for D (5 bases). The TCR comes from an adult with mismatch repair-deficient cancer. The CDR3: CAWRVGAVNTIYF. CDR3 DNA sequence: TGTGCCTGGAGGGTCGGGGCGGTAAACACCATATATTTT.